The 28 T cell receptor beta chains below were found in one sample sequenced in a study of OX40 agonist ivuxolimab in advanced cancers. Profiled with immunoSEQ multiplex PCR; TCRdb holds only in-frame clones, not every one. Of 60,000 to 75,000 clones in the sample, about 80% were seen once. The sequences come from CD4+ or CD8+ T cells sorted from blood, collected in a trial of the OX40 agonist ivuxolimab. The receptors originated from an adult with an advanced solid tumor such as melanoma, head and neck, liver or kidney cancer.

This chain joins TRBV5-6 and TRBJ2-3; no reliable D call. V was shortened by 5 bases and J by 0 bases, with 16 bases between the two germline ends. The CDR3 length is 16 residues. Germline CDR1 SGHDT, CDR2 YYEEEE. DNA of the CDR3: TGTGCCAGCAGTCCCGTCTTTAGCCGGAGCACAGATACGCAGTATTTT. As protein: CASSPVFSRSTDTQYF.

This clone showed up just once. The chain has TRBV5-1 and TRBJ1-4, with TRBD1 identical over 8 bases. V was pared by 3 bases and J by 6 bases, with 7 bases of the junction left unmatched. The CDR3 is made up of 15 amino acids. Germline assignment: CDR1 SGHRS and CDR2 YFSETQ. The DNA for the CDR3 is TGCGCCAGCAGCTCGGAGGGACAGGTGCATGAAAAACTGTTTTTT. Amino acid sequence: CASSSEGQVHEKLFF.

The chain combines TRBV11-2 with TRBJ1-6; no reliable D call. The germline V gene encodes CDR1 SGHAT and CDR2 FQNNGV. The CDR3 totals 16 residues. V gave up 5 bases and J gave up 6 bases, with 17 bases separating them. The CDR3 DNA reads TGTGCCAGCAGCAAGTCGTCCGGGTCAATTAATTCACCCCTCCACTTT. This codes for CASSKSSGSINSPLHF.

Regarding this clone: The junction does not match germline at one end; this may be a read error. The J gene is TRBJ2-1, the V gene TRBV7-7, with D unclear. CDR3 size: 14 residues. CDR1 is SSHAT, CDR2 FNYEAQ, per germline (reference sequence). The CDR3 region has the DNA TGTGCTAGCAGCTTAAGCGTCGTCAGCGATGAGCAGTTCTTC. Its protein is CASSLSVVSDEQFF.

V usage is TRBV5-5 and J usage is TRBJ2-3; D not certain. Between the trimmed V and J ends, which lost 6 bases and 2 bases, there was a span of 13 bases. The CDR3 contains 14 residues. The germline gives CDR1 SGHKS, CDR2 YYEKEE (reference sequence). CDR3 nucleotide sequence: TGTGCCAGCACCTTAGGCTCCTTCACAGATACGCAGTATTTT. This sequence encodes CASTLGSFTDTQYF. The full variable domain, with the rest looked up from reference TRBV5-5 and TRBJ2-3, is DAGVTQSPTHLIKTRGQQVTLRCSPISGHKSVSWYQQVLGQGPQFIFQYYEKEERGRGNFPDRFSARQFPNYSSELNVNALLLGDSALYLCASTLGSFTDTQYFGPGTRLTVL.

The chain couples TRBV5-1 to TRBJ2-7; D gene ambiguous. Trimming shortened V by 4 bases and J by 7 bases, and 18 bases separated the two germline ends. Per germline, CDR1 SGHRS and CDR2 YFSETQ. The CDR3 loop spans 14 amino acids. The CDR3: CASSDNLLVGEQYF. CDR3 nucleotides: TGCGCCAGCAGCGATAACCTGCTAGTGGGGGAGCAGTACTTC.

This rearrangement joins TRBV7-2 to TRBJ2-3, with D unresolved. Germline V lookup: CDR1 SGHTA, CDR2 FQGNSA. This CDR3 is built from 13 residues. Between the trimmed V and J ends, which lost 5 bases and 6 bases, there was a span of 12 bases. The CDR3 region is CASSVIRSDTQYF. CDR3 sequence (DNA): TGTGCCAGCAGCGTCATACGCTCGGATACGCAGTATTTT.

As to this clone: The same CDR3 can be traced to other DNA sequences in this sample. V is TRBV7-8 and J is TRBJ2-2, with unresolved D. Germline CDR1 SGHVS, CDR2 FQNEAQ. V lost 8 bases to trimming and J lost 0 bases, with 4 bases between them. The CDR3 is 12 amino acids. The DNA of the CDR3 is TGTGCCAGCTCTACGAACACCGGGGAGCTGTTTTTT. It is translated as CASSTNTGELFF.

The chain has TRBV7-3 and TRBJ2-1; 11 bases map to TRBD1. Germline V gives CDR1 SGHTA, CDR2 FQGTGA. J lost 6 bases, V lost 3 bases, and 4 bases had no gene match. The CDR3 has 15 amino acids. CDR3 amino acids: CASSFGQGAGNEQFF. The CDR3 region has the DNA TGTGCCAGCAGCTTCGGACAGGGGGCGGGCAATGAGCAGTTCTTC.

The chain combines TRBV7-9 with TRBJ1-1, with a weak D call TRBD1 (5 bases). V was trimmed by 1 base and J by 5 bases, leaving 14 bases between them. The CDR3 extends over 15 amino acids. Per germline, CDR1 SEHNR and CDR2 FQNEAQ (reference sequence). In DNA, the CDR3 is TGTGCCAGCAGCTTAGGCCTGGGGGGTAGGACTGAAGCTTTCTTT. Translated: CASSLGLGGRTEAFF.

The V gene is TRBV21-1, the J gene TRBJ1-5. TRBV21-1 is reported as a pseudogene. This CDR3 contains 11 residues. Here the CDR3 DNA reads TGTGCCAGCATTCCCAATCAGCCCCAGCATTTT. It translates to CASIPNQPQHF.

This rearrangement joins TRBV7-2 to TRBJ1-1; tentative D call: TRBD1 (5 bases). Germline loops: CDR1 SGHTA, CDR2 FQGNSA. The V and J ends lost 5 bases and 1 base respectively, with 8 bases between them. The CDR3 is 13 residues long. In DNA, the CDR3 is TGTGCCAGCAGCCAGGGACGGAACACTGAAGCTTTCTTT. Translating gives CASSQGRNTEAFF.

In its sample, this clone was seen a few times. This chain joins TRBV6-5 and TRBJ1-2, with D possibly TRBD1 on 6 matching bases. Trimming left V 6 bases short and J 5 bases short, with 7 bases between. The CDR3 is made up of 11 amino acids. CDR1 and CDR2 (germline): MNHEY, SVGAGI. Here the CDR3 reads CASRTGYGYTF. The CDR3 coding sequence is TGTGCCAGCAGAACAGGGTATGGCTACACCTTC.

The gene calls are TRBV19 and TRBJ2-2; unclear D gene. Trimming shortened V by 5 bases and J by 0 bases, and 7 bases separated the two germline ends. The length of the CDR3 is 14 residues. Germline V gives CDR1 LNHDA, CDR2 SQIVND (reference sequence). This CDR3 is CASSGRPNTGELFF. The CDR3 DNA is TGTGCCAGTAGTGGCAGGCCGAACACCGGGGAGCTGTTTTTT.

V usage is TRBV29-1 and J usage is TRBJ1-2, with a possible D match to TRBD1 (5 bases). V was trimmed by 6 bases and J by 4 bases, leaving 15 bases between them. CDR1 is SQVTM and CDR2 is ANQGSEA in the germline V gene. This CDR3 spans 13 amino acids. The CDR3 protein is CSVVPVGGYGYTF. CDR3 nucleotide sequence: TGCAGCGTCGTCCCGGTCGGGGGCTATGGCTACACCTTC. Full variable domain (rest looked up from reference TRBV29-1 and TRBJ1-2): SAVISQKPSRDICQRGTSLTIQCQVDSQVTMMFWYRQQPGQSLTLIATANQGSEATYESGFVIDKFPISRPNLTFSTLTVSNMSPEDSSIYLCSVVPVGGYGYTFGSGTRLTVV.

V usage is TRBV6-1 and J usage is TRBJ2-5; D might be TRBD2 (7 bases). With 5 bases removed from V and 1 base from J, the gap between germline ends came to 14 bases. Germline-derived CDR1 and CDR2 are MNHNS and SASEGT. The CDR3 totals 15 residues. The CDR3 spells CASSLMGGAQETQYF. The CDR3 bases are TGTGCCAGCAGTCTAATGGGGGGGGCCCAAGAGACCCAGTACTTC.

The V call is TRBV5-1, the J call TRBJ1-2; D may be TRBD1 (6 bases). The CDR3 contains 13 residues. Looked up from germline, CDR1 is SGHRS and CDR2 is YFSETQ. V was clipped by 0 bases and J by 8 bases, with 11 bases between them. DNA for the CDR3: TGCGCCAGCAGCTTGGTTGTCAGGGGCGGCTACACCTTC. Protein: CASSLVVRGGYTF.

The V and J genes are TRBV7-2 and TRBJ2-3; weak D call: TRBD2 (5 bases). Trimming shortened V by 5 bases and J by 5 bases, and 14 bases separated the two germline ends. Germline CDR1 is SGHTA and CDR2 is FQGNSA. The CDR3 loop spans 14 amino acids. CDR3 region: CASSPYREEDTQYF. DNA for the CDR3: TGTGCCAGCAGCCCTTACCGGGAAGAAGATACGCAGTATTTT.

This chain uses TRBV5-1 with TRBJ2-3; D uncertain. This CDR3 is built from 14 residues. V shed 0 bases and J shed 6 bases, with 11 bases lying between them. Germline V CDR1 and CDR2: SGHRS, YFSETQ. Here the CDR3 reads CASSLAGSADTQYF. DNA of the CDR3: TGCGCCAGCAGCTTGGCAGGCTCCGCCGATACGCAGTATTTT.

The chain has TRBV5-8 and TRBJ1-6, with unresolved D. The V gene's germline CDR1 is SGHTS and CDR2 YDEGEE. V was clipped by 3 bases and J by 7 bases, with 2 bases between them. This CDR3 spans 11 amino acids. CDR3 bases: TGTGCCAGCAGCTACAATTCACCCCTCCACTTT. It encodes CASSYNSPLHF.

The genes are TRBV27 and TRBJ1-1; D uncertain. The germline gives CDR1 MNHEY, CDR2 SMNVEV (reference sequence). This CDR3 is built from 14 residues. V was clipped by 3 bases and J by 4 bases, with 12 bases between them. The CDR3 DNA follows: TGTGCCAGCAGTTTGGGGTTGTGGTCCACTGAAGCTTTCTTT. Its translation is CASSLGLWSTEAFF.

The chain links TRBV5-6 to TRBJ2-2; D is perhaps TRBD1 (5 bases). Deletions cut 2 bases from V and 3 bases from J, with 8 bases between. Germline V gene lookup returns CDR1 SGHDT and CDR2 YYEEEE. This CDR3 spans 14 amino acids. In DNA form, the CDR3 reads TGTGCCAGCAGCTTCGGACAAGACACCGGGGAGCTGTTTTTT. Protein sequence: CASSFGQDTGELFF.

The genes are TRBV18 and TRBJ2-3, with D possibly being TRBD2 (5 bases). V lost 5 bases and J 0 bases, leaving 9 bases between the germline ends. CDR3 length: 14 residues. In germline, CDR1 is KGHSH, CDR2 LQKENI. Here the CDR3 DNA reads TGTGCCAGCTCATTACGGACTAGCACAGATACGCAGTATTTT. Protein product: CASSLRTSTDTQYF.

The chain joins TRBV7-6 to TRBJ1-4; D is unclear. Trimming stripped 1 base from V and 8 bases from J, with 14 bases between. The CDR3 totals 15 residues. Germline values: CDR1 SGHVS, CDR2 FNYEAQ. In DNA, the CDR3 is TGTGCCAGCAGCTTAGATGGCACAAAAGGGGAAAAACTGTTTTTT. Translating gives CASSLDGTKGEKLFF.

The chain is built from TRBV6-6 and TRBJ1-5; 7 nucleotides agree with TRBD1. Germline CDR1 reads MNHNY; CDR2 reads SVGAGI (reference sequence). J lost 2 bases, V lost 4 bases, and 2 bases had no gene match. The CDR3 is 14 residues long. This chain's CDR3 is CASSFGQGNQPQHF. Here the CDR3 DNA reads TGTGCCAGCAGTTTCGGACAGGGCAATCAGCCCCAGCATTTT.

The CDR3 loop reads CASSLGKNSPLHF. Here the CDR3 DNA reads TGTGCCAGCAGCCTCGGCAAGAATTCACCCCTCCACTTT. V usage is TRBV6-5 and J usage is TRBJ1-6; D ambiguous. Germline V gives CDR1 MNHEY, CDR2 SVGAGI. The CDR3 length is 13 residues. V dropped 6 bases and J dropped 7 bases, with 10 bases sitting between them.

The chain has TRBV27 and TRBJ2-7; D might be TRBD1 (5 bases). Per the germline V gene, CDR1 is MNHEY and CDR2 is SMNVEV (reference sequence). The CDR3 sequence is 12 residues long. Trimming pared 11 bases from V and 0 bases from J, leaving 11 bases between. The CDR3 loop reads CAVGRDSYEQYF. CDR3 DNA: TGTGCCGTAGGCAGGGACTCCTACGAGCAGTACTTC.

This clone is categorized as medium-sized. The chain joins TRBV25-1 to TRBJ1-6; 8 bases line up with TRBD1. Germline V gene lookup returns CDR1 MGHDK and CDR2 SYGVNS. The trim removed 6 bases at V and 1 base at J, leaving 2 bases unmatched. The CDR3 has 15 residues. The CDR3 sequence is CASRRQGSYNSPLHF. CDR3 in DNA: TGTGCCAGCAGACGACAGGGGTCCTATAATTCACCCCTCCACTTT.